This entry lists 15 T cell receptor beta chains sequenced from one sample in a study of Graves' ophthalmopathy and Graves' hyperthyroidism (dated by TCRdb to the late 2010s). Sequenced using an Illumina HiSeq 2000. For repertoire sequencing, TCR beta CDR3 regions were amplified from RNA transcripts. The first round was an RT-PCR using HTBI primers with the Qiagen OneStep RT-PCR kit, and this first round was followed by a second-round multiplex PCR, then size selection and purification. TCRdb handled the public reads itself, with Q25 trimming in fastp and clone calling in MiXCR, and kept productive beta chains. For every CDR3 protein sequence, its rows merge into one entry that carries the most common genes and DNA. In all, the sample holds 400,000 or so distinct CDR3 sequences, and approximately 18% of those were seen once. The ten largest clonotypes hold roughly 2.6% of the sample. Material: peripheral blood. These receptors were collected from an adult woman with stable Graves' hyperthyroidism.

The chain carries TRBV6-5 and TRBJ2-7; 9 bases agree with TRBD1. The CDR3 extends over 16 amino acids. The trim removed 4 bases at V and 1 base at J, leaving 8 bases unmatched. Germline V gives CDR1 MNHEY, CDR2 SVGAGI. The CDR3 sequence: CASSFGTGLRSYEQYF. CDR3 DNA sequence: TGTGCCAGCAGTTTTGGGACAGGGCTAAGGTCCTACGAGCAGTACTTC.

There are many counts of this clonotype. The V call is TRBV28, the J call TRBJ1-2; no definite D call. The CDR3 covers 15 residues. Trimming removed 6 bases at V and 3 bases at J, with 17 bases between. Germline lookup yields CDR1 MDHEN and CDR2 SYDVKM. The CDR3 DNA is TGTGCCAGCAGGCCAAGGATTCTCAAGGACTATGGCTACACCTTC. Its protein is CASRPRILKDYGYTF.

This chain links TRBV6-1 with TRBJ1-2; 8 positions match TRBD1. The CDR3 has 13 amino acids. J gave up 4 bases and V 7 bases, and 5 bases lay outside the gene matches. From germline, CDR1 is MNHNS and CDR2 SASEGT. CDR3 nucleotides: TGTGCCAGCAAGGACAGGGACCTCTATGGCTACACCTTC. It codes for CASKDRDLYGYTF.

In this sample, this clonotype turned up a few times. The chain recombines TRBV11-2 with TRBJ2-4; 11 nucleotides agree with TRBD2. In germline, CDR1 is SGHAT, CDR2 FQNNGV. After removal of 8 bases from V and 1 base from J, the junction contained 16 bases not matched to a gene. The CDR3 runs to 19 residues. CDR3 loop: CASQTWRTSGSGAKNIQYF. The DNA for the CDR3 is TGTGCCAGCCAAACTTGGAGGACTAGCGGGTCTGGGGCCAAAAACATTCAGTACTTC.

The chain employs TRBV6-5 and TRBJ1-3, with D maybe TRBD1 (6 bases). Germline CDR1 and CDR2: MNHEY and SVGAGI. The CDR3 length is 15 residues. The ends were cut back, 2 bases at V and 4 bases at J, with 12 bases in the middle. The CDR3 region is CASSYNRGLGNTIYF. The CDR3 coding sequence is TGTGCCAGCAGTTACAATCGGGGGCTCGGAAACACCATATATTTT.

This clonotype was detected ten times or more. CDR3 nucleotide sequence: TGTGCCATCAGTGAGTCTGATACAGGGGGCGATGGCTACACCTTC. Encoded protein: CAISESDTGGDGYTF. V and J are TRBV10-3 and TRBJ1-2; 9 bases fit TRBD1. The CDR3 contains 15 residues. The V segment lost 0 bases and the J segment 6 bases; nucleotides outside the gene matches: 5. Germline V CDR1 and CDR2: ENHRY, SYGVKD.

This clonotype was counted only a few times. The chain is built from TRBV4-3 and TRBJ1-6, with D hard to call. Germline V gives CDR1 LGHNA, CDR2 YSLEER. The ends were cut back, 0 bases at V and 7 bases at J, with 7 bases in the middle. This CDR3 spans 14 amino acids. CDR3 coding DNA: TGCGCCAGCAGCCAAGATAAAGAGAATTCACCCCTCCACTTT. As protein: CASSQDKENSPLHF.

This clonotype was seen at least ten times. The chain has TRBV15 and TRBJ2-5; unclear D gene. CDR3 size: 14 residues. V lost 0 bases and J 3 bases, leaving 8 bases between the germline ends. The germline V gene has CDR1 LNHNV and CDR2 YYDKDF (reference sequence). DNA for the CDR3: TGTGCCACCAGCAGAGACCTCACCGAAGAGACCCAGTACTTC. It codes for CATSRDLTEETQYF.

This clonotype showed up many times. The J gene is TRBJ2-5, the V gene TRBV7-2; TRBD2 agrees at 7 bases. J was trimmed by 2 bases and V by 1 base; bases with no gene match: 7. CDR1 and CDR2 from the germline V gene are SGHTA and FQGNSA. The CDR3 has 16 residues. The DNA for the CDR3 is TGTGCCAGCAGCTTAGGGGGGGGTCCAGATCAAGAGACCCAGTACTTC. Protein: CASSLGGGPDQETQYF.

This clonotype was found many times. The V gene is TRBV30, the J gene TRBJ2-7; D gene uncertain. With 3 bases removed from V and 4 bases from J, the gap between germline ends came to 22 bases. CDR1 is GTSNPN and CDR2 is SVGIG in the germline V gene (reference sequence). This CDR3 region has 16 residues. The CDR3 nucleotides are TGTGCCTGGAGCAGCCGTTTTGGGCCGTACATGTACGAGCAGTACTTC. Amino acid sequence: CAWSSRFGPYMYEQYF.

This clonotype was recorded many times. The chain employs TRBV19 and TRBJ1-2; 12 positions match TRBD1. The CDR3 is 13 amino acids. The trim removed 10 bases at V and 5 bases at J, leaving 5 bases unmatched. The germline CDR1 and CDR2 sequences are LNHDA and SQIVND (reference sequence). CDR3 in DNA: TGTGCCACTGAGGGACAGGGGGCGTATGGCTACACCTTC. Its protein is CATEGQGAYGYTF.

This clonotype has at least ten counts. This sequence joins TRBV12-3 or TRBV12-4 and TRBJ2-4, with D possibly TRBD2 on 5 matching bases. Trimming took off 5 bases at V and 0 bases at J, with 20 bases between the two ends. The CDR3 is made up of 18 amino acids. CDR3 sequence (DNA): TGTGCCAGCAGTCTGAACCCCACGGGGTTACTAGCCAAAAACATTCAGTACTTC. Its translation: CASSLNPTGLLAKNIQYF.

This clonotype was counted many times. This chain joins TRBV24-1 and TRBJ1-3; D remains unclear. CDR3 length: 17 residues. Germline CDR1 reads KGHDR; CDR2 reads SFDVKD. V gave up 3 bases and J gave up 2 bases, with 16 bases separating them. CDR3 protein: CATSDSKDGGAGNTIYF. DNA of the CDR3: TGTGCCACCAGTGATAGCAAGGACGGCGGCGCTGGAAACACCATATATTTT.

Sample share makes this clonotype medium-sized. The chain employs TRBV7-2 and TRBJ2-5, with 7 bases lining up with TRBD1. CDR3 length: 15 amino acids. Germline assignment: CDR1 SGHTA and CDR2 FQGNSA. V gave up 6 bases and J gave up 2 bases; unmatched junction bases: 9. For the CDR3, the DNA is TGTGCCAGCAGGGACAGGTCTAACCAACAAGAGACCCAGTACTTC. It codes for CASRDRSNQQETQYF.

This clonotype was seen ten or more times. The rearrangement uses TRBV7-6 and TRBJ1-5; weak D call: TRBD1 (5 bases). Between the trimmed V and J ends, which lost 3 bases and 7 bases, there was a span of 10 bases. Germline V CDR1 and CDR2: SGHVS, FNYEAQ. The CDR3 covers 13 residues. The DNA for the CDR3 is TGTGCCAGCAGCTTTTCGCGGGGGCAGCCCCAGCATTTT. This gives the protein CASSFSRGQPQHF.